The 14 T cell receptor beta chains reported below all come from one sample, sequenced in a study of shared clonotypes between healthy human individuals. Repertoires were generated with immunoSEQ multiplex PCR, while TCRdb's copy carries only in-frame clones and drops some. The table records hundreds of thousands of clones, approximately 96% of them present only once. Naive CD8 cells were CD45RO-negative, positively selected for CCR7, excluding terminally differentiated effector memory CD45RA+ cells. Material for sequencing was naive CD8+ T cells sorted from blood. These receptors were obtained from a woman aged 25 to 45 in good health.

The CDR3 sequence is CASSGPGLAGGGNEQFF. In nucleotides, the CDR3 is TGTGCCAGCAGCGGACCGGGACTAGCGGGAGGAGGGAATGAGCAGTTCTTC. The gene calls are TRBV11-3 and TRBJ2-1; 15 bases match TRBD2. Germline V lookup: CDR1 SGHNT, CDR2 YENEEA. The CDR3 contains 17 residues. The junction had 9 bases not matched to a gene; V was cut back by 5 bases and J by 7 bases.

This rearrangement joins TRBV19 to TRBJ2-1; D might be TRBD1 or TRBD2, each matching 5 bases. The V end lost 4 bases, the J end lost 4 bases, and 14 bases lay between the germline ends. The length of the CDR3 is 15 residues. CDR1 is LNHDA and CDR2 is SQIVND in the germline V gene (reference sequence). CDR3 sequence (DNA): TGTGCCAGTAGTAGAACCGGGACCATATACAATGAGCAGTTCTTC. Amino acid sequence: CASSRTGTIYNEQFF.

V gene TRBV5-1 combines with J gene TRBJ2-5, with D perhaps matching TRBD1 (5 bases). CDR1 and CDR2 from the germline V gene are SGHRS and YFSETQ. Trimming took off 4 bases at V and 4 bases at J, with 8 bases between the two ends. The CDR3 totals 12 residues. CDR3 coding DNA: TGCGCCAGCAGCACAACAGGAGAGACCCAGTACTTC. Translation: CASSTTGETQYF.

In this sample, this clone turned up a few times. The chain combines TRBV6-1 with TRBJ2-7; a weak D match, TRBD1 (5 bases). With 2 bases removed from V and 2 bases from J, the gap between germline ends came to 13 bases. The germline V gene has CDR1 MNHNS and CDR2 SASEGT. CDR3 length: 15 residues. CDR3 loop: CASSEYPGRPYEQYF. In DNA, the CDR3 is TGTGCCAGCAGTGAATACCCAGGGCGTCCCTACGAGCAGTACTTC.

V is TRBV19 and J is TRBJ1-1; no reliable D call. Germline lookup yields CDR1 LNHDA and CDR2 SQIVND (reference sequence). The CDR3 has 15 residues. V was shortened by 7 bases and J by 2 bases, with 17 bases between the two germline ends. CDR3 loop: CASTMRGHINTEAFF. The CDR3 DNA follows: TGTGCCAGTACGATGAGAGGGCACATAAACACTGAAGCTTTCTTT.

The chain uses TRBV4-1 and TRBJ1-1; a weak D match, TRBD1 (5 bases). The CDR3 is 12 residues long. Trimming shortened V by 0 bases and J by 10 bases, and 9 bases separated the two germline ends. Germline V gives CDR1 MGHRA, CDR2 YSYEKL. The CDR3 nucleotides are TGCGCCAGCAGCCAAGATGGGGGGAGAGCTTTCTTT. It codes for CASSQDGGRAFF.

Only one count was recorded for this clone. V and J are TRBV7-9 and TRBJ2-7, with 7 bases identical to TRBD1. V lost 5 bases and J lost 0; bases outside the gene matches: 13. CDR1 and CDR2 (germline): SEHNR, FQNEAQ (reference sequence). CDR3 size: 17 residues. The CDR3 DNA is TGTGCCAGCAGCGTACCCCTTCGGACAGGAGACTCCTACGAGCAGTACTTC. Translating gives CASSVPLRTGDSYEQYF.

This chain connects TRBV19 to TRBJ2-7, with TRBD2 matching 9 bases. Looked up from germline, CDR1 is LNHDA and CDR2 is SQIVND (reference sequence). The CDR3 totals 15 residues. With V trimmed by 3 bases and J by 1 base, 4 bases remained unmatched. In DNA, the CDR3 is TGTGCCAGTAGTATTATAGCGGGAGCTTCCTACGAGCAGTACTTC. Its protein is CASSIIAGASYEQYF.

This rearrangement joins TRBV28 to TRBJ1-1; D is unclear. CDR3 length: 13 residues. V was shortened by 6 bases and J by 11 bases, with 19 bases between the two germline ends. The germline gives CDR1 MDHEN, CDR2 SYDVKM. DNA of the CDR3: TGTGCCAGCAGCCACATCCCCCCCTCGGGCGCTTTCTTT. Translating gives CASSHIPPSGAFF. Looking up the rest from reference TRBV28 and TRBJ1-1 gives the full variable domain: DVKVTQSSRYLVKRTGEKVFLECVQDMDHENMFWYRQDPGLGLRLIYFSYDVKMKEKGDIPEGYSVSREKKERFSLILESASTNQTSMYLCASSHIPPSGAFFGQGTRLTVV.

The V gene is TRBV7-9, the J gene TRBJ1-1, with D perhaps TRBD1 (6 bases). V gave up 7 bases and J gave up 6 bases, with 24 bases separating them. The V gene's germline CDR1 is SEHNR and CDR2 FQNEAQ (reference sequence). This CDR3 has 16 residues. Here the CDR3 reads CASITPARGRSPEAFF. CDR3 DNA sequence: TGTGCCAGCATCACCCCGGCGAGGGGGAGGTCACCTGAAGCTTTCTTT.

The chain is built from TRBV28 and TRBJ2-3; 11 bases are shared with TRBD2. Germline V gene lookup returns CDR1 MDHEN and CDR2 SYDVKM. CDR3 size: 18 residues. Trimming removed 8 bases from V and 5 bases from J; junction bases left unmatched: 18. CDR3: CASAPRPPLAGVQDTQYF. For the CDR3, the DNA is TGTGCCAGCGCCCCCAGGCCCCCACTAGCGGGAGTTCAAGATACGCAGTATTTT.

The chain couples TRBV27 to TRBJ2-1, with 12 bases fitting TRBD2. The CDR3 contains 14 residues. The J segment lost 8 bases and the V segment lost 5 bases, leaving 4 bases of the junction unmatched. The germline V gene encodes CDR1 MNHEY and CDR2 SMNVEV (reference sequence). CDR3 sequence: CASSTSGRPDEQFF. For the CDR3, the DNA is TGTGCCAGCAGTACTAGCGGGAGGCCGGATGAGCAGTTCTTC.

The gene calls are TRBV4-1 and TRBJ1-2; TRBD1 might be the D (5 bases). Germline CDR1 reads MGHRA; CDR2 reads YSYEKL. The CDR3 totals 16 residues. With 2 bases removed from V and 4 bases from J, the gap between germline ends came to 17 bases. In DNA, the CDR3 is TGCGCCAGCAGCCAATCCCTAACGGGACGGGGCTATGGCTACACCTTC. Its protein product is CASSQSLTGRGYGYTF.

The gene calls are TRBV27 and TRBJ2-7, with TRBD2 matching over 11 bases. Germline values: CDR1 MNHEY, CDR2 SMNVEV (reference sequence). The CDR3 runs to 15 residues. Trimming at V came to 3 bases and at J to 3 bases, leaving 4 bases not matched to a gene. The CDR3: CASSFFGTSGYEQYF. DNA of the CDR3: TGTGCCAGCAGTTTTTTCGGGACTAGCGGCTACGAGCAGTACTTC.